Following are 20 T cell receptor beta chains from one sample sequenced in a study of T-cell reconstitution after alpha-beta-depleted transplantation in children. Construction of the TCRbeta library involved unique molecular identifiers. TCRdb itself ran the PCR reads through MiXCR, one entry per CDR3 protein. The sample holds approximately 400,000 distinct CDR3 sequences, approximately 11% seen once. The sequenced sample was PBMCs from the stem cell graft donor, obtained from the stem cell graft. All receptors derive from a human donor who donated a stem cell graft to a child with acute myeloid leukemia.

The rearrangement links TRBV5-1 to TRBJ2-1; 9 bases agree with TRBD2. V trimming: 0 bases; J trimming: 8 bases; junction bases outside the gene matches: 9. CDR1 is SGHRS, CDR2 YFSETQ, per germline. This CDR3 is 16 amino acids long. CDR3 region: CASSLADLAGIDEQFF. In DNA, the CDR3 is TGCGCCAGCAGCTTGGCCGATCTAGCGGGAATCGATGAGCAGTTCTTC.

The table lists this clonotype with a few counts. CDR3 region: CSARGTGLANTGELFF. CDR3 in DNA: TGCAGTGCTAGAGGGACAGGACTAGCGAACACCGGGGAGCTGTTTTTT. The rearrangement uses TRBV20-1 and TRBJ2-2, with D perhaps matching TRBD1 or TRBD2 (7 bases each). Between the trimmed V and J ends, which lost 1 base and 0 bases, there was a span of 12 bases. Germline CDR1 reads DFQATT; CDR2 reads SNEGSKA (reference sequence). This CDR3 contains 16 residues.

This clonotype was seen ten or more times. This chain uses TRBV5-1 with TRBJ2-4; tentative D call: TRBD1 (6 bases). Germline-derived CDR1 and CDR2 are SGHRS and YFSETQ. CDR3 size: 16 residues. V lost 4 bases and J lost 0, with 14 bases in between. The CDR3 reads CASSTGQLLAKNIQYF. The CDR3 region has the DNA TGCGCCAGCAGCACCGGACAGTTGCTAGCCAAAAACATTCAGTACTTC.

The chain carries TRBV15 and TRBJ2-1; D is undetermined. V lost 0 bases to trimming and J lost 4 bases, with 13 bases between them. CDR1 is LNHNV and CDR2 is YYDKDF in the germline V gene (reference sequence). The CDR3 has 16 amino acids. This chain's CDR3 is CATSRESGWPYNEQFF. CDR3 bases: TGTGCCACCAGCAGAGAATCCGGGTGGCCTTACAATGAGCAGTTCTTC. The full variable domain, rest sourced from reference TRBV15 and TRBJ2-1, is DAMVIQNPRYQVTQFGKPVTLSCSQTLNHNVMYWYQQKSSQAPKLLFHYYDKDFNNEADTPDNFQSRRPNTSFCFLDIRSPGLGDTAMYLCATSRESGWPYNEQFFGPGTRLTVL.

This clonotype was picked up many times. This rearrangement joins TRBV20-1 to TRBJ2-3, with D tentatively TRBD2 (5 bases). CDR1 and CDR2 from the germline V gene are DFQATT and SNEGSKA (reference sequence). Trimming shortened V by 3 bases and J by 2 bases, and 6 bases separated the two germline ends. This CDR3 spans 12 amino acids. Written as DNA, the CDR3 is TGCAGTGCTAGCGGGAACACAGATACGCAGTATTTT. This translates into CSASGNTDTQYF.

CDR3 region: CASSLSVLRQGAKYEQYV. In DNA form, the CDR3 reads TGCGCCAGCAGCTTGTCGGTCTTGCGACAGGGCGCCAAATACGAGCAGTACGTC. The chain is built from TRBV5-1 and TRBJ2-7, with 7 nucleotides matching TRBD1. The ends lost 1 base at V and 4 bases at J; junction bases unmatched: 17. CDR1 and CDR2 (germline): SGHRS, YFSETQ. This CDR3 comprises 18 residues.

This clonotype showed up just a few times. V usage is TRBV5-1 and J usage is TRBJ2-5, with TRBD2 as a possible D gene (6 bases). Between the trimmed V and J ends, which lost 2 bases and 9 bases, there was a span of 20 bases. This CDR3 comprises 15 residues. Looked up from germline, CDR1 is SGHRS and CDR2 is YFSETQ. CDR3 bases: TGCGCCAGCAGCTTTCTACGGGCGGGGTCTGAAGCCCAGTACTTC. Translation: CASSFLRAGSEAQYF.

The V gene is TRBV9, the J gene TRBJ2-1, with D possibly TRBD2 on 7 matching bases. V lost 4 bases, J lost 0 bases, and 14 bases lay in between. CDR3 length: 16 residues. Germline CDR1 is SGDLS and CDR2 is YYNGEE. CDR3 in amino acids: CASSPPRGASYNEQFF. The CDR3 DNA reads TGTGCCAGCAGCCCCCCCCGGGGGGCCTCCTACAATGAGCAGTTCTTC.

The rearrangement links TRBV3-1 to TRBJ2-3; D perhaps matches TRBD2 (6 bases). In germline, CDR1 is LGHDT, CDR2 YNNKEL (reference sequence). Between the trimmed V and J ends, which lost 1 base and 1 base, there was a span of 12 bases. There are 16 residues in the CDR3. The CDR3 DNA reads TGTGCCAGCAGCCAAGTTCGCGGGGTAGGCACAGATACGCAGTATTTT. As protein: CASSQVRGVGTDTQYF.

This chain joins TRBV7-9 and TRBJ2-3; D perhaps matches TRBD1 (6 bases). The V and J ends lost 3 bases and 2 bases respectively, with 12 bases between them. Germline V lookup: CDR1 SEHNR, CDR2 FQNEAQ (reference sequence). This CDR3 region has 15 residues. CDR3 DNA sequence: TGTGCCAGCAGCTTGGAATCAGGGGCCACAGATACGCAGTATTTT. It translates to CASSLESGATDTQYF.

The J gene is TRBJ2-3, the V gene TRBV6-2 or TRBV6-3, with D perhaps TRBD1 (5 bases). V was pared by 6 bases and J by 0 bases, with 16 bases between. This CDR3 comprises 16 residues. CDR1 MNHEY and CDR2 SVGEGT come from the germline V gene. The CDR3 spells CASRRDATASTDTQYF. The DNA of the CDR3 is TGTGCCAGCAGAAGAGACGCGACAGCCAGCACAGATACGCAGTATTTT.

The V and J genes are TRBV20-1 and TRBJ1-5; TRBD1 matches at 8 bases. Germline assignment: CDR1 DFQATT and CDR2 SNEGSKA (reference sequence). J lost 3 bases, V lost 4 bases, and 2 bases had no gene match. This CDR3 has 13 amino acids. The CDR3 region has the DNA TGCAGTGCTAAGACAGGGGACAATCAGCCCCAGCATTTT. Translation: CSAKTGDNQPQHF.

This clonotype was found a few times. The V and J genes are TRBV21-1 and TRBJ2-7; TRBD1, the table's D call, was not compared with the DNA. TRBV21-1 is a documented pseudogene. The CDR3 extends over 15 amino acids. The CDR3 spells CASSKVRRVGDEQYV. The CDR3 region has the DNA TGTGCCAGCAGCAAGGTCCGCAGGGTCGGCGACGAGCAGTACGTC.

The genes are TRBV6-1 and TRBJ1-2; D uncertain. This CDR3 region has 12 residues. Germline V gene data show CDR1 as MNHNS and CDR2 as SASEGT. Trimming removed 6 bases from V and 4 bases from J, with 9 bases in between. The CDR3 is CASRGRIYGYTF. CDR3 DNA sequence: TGTGCCAGCAGGGGGAGGATCTATGGCTACACCTTC.

The CDR3 sequence is CSAATDYNSPLHF. The CDR3 DNA reads as TGCAGTGCCGCAACAGACTATAATTCACCCCTCCACTTT. The chain has TRBV20-1 and TRBJ1-6, with D unresolved. The CDR3 has 13 residues. V lost 6 bases and J 3 bases, leaving 9 bases between the germline ends. Per the germline V gene, CDR1 is DFQATT and CDR2 is SNEGSKA (reference sequence).

J is TRBJ2-3 and V is TRBV5-1; D ambiguous. The germline CDR1 and CDR2 sequences are SGHRS and YFSETQ. Trimming left V 1 base short and J 3 bases short, with 9 bases between. The CDR3 length is 14 residues. This CDR3 reads CASSLMEETDTQYF. Written as DNA, the CDR3 is TGCGCCAGCAGCTTGATGGAAGAGACAGATACGCAGTATTTT.

This clonotype was counted ten times or more. J is TRBJ2-1 and V is TRBV9; unclear D gene. The CDR3 spans 12 residues. Germline V lookup: CDR1 SGDLS, CDR2 YYNGEE. With 0 bases removed from V and 6 bases from J, the gap between germline ends came to 4 bases. The DNA for the CDR3 is TGTGCCAGCAGCGTAGGGGTCAATGAGCAGTTCTTC. Amino acids: CASSVGVNEQFF.

In its sample, this clonotype was seen a few times. The chain uses TRBV4-3 and TRBJ1-1, with D unresolved. Germline CDR1 and CDR2: LGHNA and YSLEER. Trimming cost V 1 base and J 6 bases, with 12 bases left between them. The CDR3 is 14 amino acids. The CDR3 DNA follows: TGCGCCAGCAGCCAAGTGGGGAGCGGCCCTGAAGCTTTCTTT. Translated: CASSQVGSGPEAFF.

There are a few counts of this clonotype. This chain connects TRBV11-1 to TRBJ2-1; the match to TRBD2 covers 10 bases. Trimming removed 5 bases from V and 5 bases from J; junction bases left unmatched: 9. The CDR3 has 16 amino acids. The V gene's germline CDR1 is SGHAT and CDR2 FQDESV (reference sequence). The CDR3 here is CASSREAGGPHNEQFF. The CDR3 DNA is TGTGCCAGCAGCCGTGAAGCGGGAGGGCCTCACAATGAGCAGTTCTTC.

This clonotype has at least ten counts. The chain employs TRBV10-3 and TRBJ1-2, with D possibly TRBD1 on 6 matching bases. Germline V gene sequence: CDR1 ENHRY, CDR2 SYGVKD. V lost 6 bases to trimming and J lost 6 bases, with 14 bases between them. There are 13 residues in the CDR3. The CDR3: CAISFHRANGYTF. The CDR3 nucleotides are TGTGCCATCAGCTTCCACAGGGCCAATGGCTACACCTTC.